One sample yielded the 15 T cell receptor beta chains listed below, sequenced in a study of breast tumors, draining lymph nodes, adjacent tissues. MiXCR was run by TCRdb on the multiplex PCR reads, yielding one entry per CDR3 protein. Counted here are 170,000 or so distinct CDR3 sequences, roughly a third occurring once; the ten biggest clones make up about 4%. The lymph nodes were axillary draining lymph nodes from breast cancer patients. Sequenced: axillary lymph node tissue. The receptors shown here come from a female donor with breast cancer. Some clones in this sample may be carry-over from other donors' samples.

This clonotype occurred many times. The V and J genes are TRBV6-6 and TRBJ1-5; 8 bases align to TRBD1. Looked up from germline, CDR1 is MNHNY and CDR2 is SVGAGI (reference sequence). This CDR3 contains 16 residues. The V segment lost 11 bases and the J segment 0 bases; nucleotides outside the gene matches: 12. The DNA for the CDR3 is TGTGCCGGATCAATGGACAGGGTCTATAGCAATCAGCCCCAGCATTTT. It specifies CAGSMDRVYSNQPQHF.

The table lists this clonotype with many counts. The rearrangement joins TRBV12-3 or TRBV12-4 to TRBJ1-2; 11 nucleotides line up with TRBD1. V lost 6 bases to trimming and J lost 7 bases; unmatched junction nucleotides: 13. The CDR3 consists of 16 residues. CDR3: CASRPTGTGGTGGYTF. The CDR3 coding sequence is TGTGCCAGCAGACCAACCGGGACAGGGGGAACCGGTGGCTACACCTTC.

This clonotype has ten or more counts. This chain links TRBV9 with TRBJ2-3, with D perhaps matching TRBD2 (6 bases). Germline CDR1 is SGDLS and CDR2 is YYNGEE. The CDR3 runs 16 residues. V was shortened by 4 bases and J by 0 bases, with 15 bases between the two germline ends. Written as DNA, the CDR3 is TGTGCCAGCAGCCCCCTCCACGGGGGTAGCACAGATACGCAGTATTTT. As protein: CASSPLHGGSTDTQYF.

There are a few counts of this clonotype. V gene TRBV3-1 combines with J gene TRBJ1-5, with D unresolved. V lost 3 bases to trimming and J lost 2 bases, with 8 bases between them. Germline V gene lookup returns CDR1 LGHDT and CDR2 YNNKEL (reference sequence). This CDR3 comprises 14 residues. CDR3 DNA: TGTGCCAGCAGCCAGAGGGCTGGCAATCAGCCCCAGCATTTT. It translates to CASSQRAGNQPQHF.

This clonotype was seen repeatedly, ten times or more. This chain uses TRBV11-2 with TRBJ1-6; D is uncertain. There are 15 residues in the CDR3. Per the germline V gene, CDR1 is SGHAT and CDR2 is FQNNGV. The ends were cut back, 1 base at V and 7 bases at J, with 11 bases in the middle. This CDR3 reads CASSLGPGGNSPLHF. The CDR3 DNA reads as TGTGCCAGCAGCTTAGGCCCGGGTGGCAATTCACCCCTCCACTTT.

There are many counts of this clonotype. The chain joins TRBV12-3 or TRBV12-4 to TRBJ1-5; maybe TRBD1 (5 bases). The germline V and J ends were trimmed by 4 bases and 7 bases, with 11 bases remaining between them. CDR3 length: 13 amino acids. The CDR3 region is CASSWGPGQPQHF. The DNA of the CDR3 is TGTGCCAGCAGTTGGGGCCCCGGGCAGCCCCAGCATTTT.

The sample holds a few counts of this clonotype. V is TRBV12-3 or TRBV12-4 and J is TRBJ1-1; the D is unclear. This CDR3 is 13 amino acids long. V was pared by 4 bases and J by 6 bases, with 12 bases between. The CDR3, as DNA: TGTGCCAGCAGTTGGGAGCGGACTTCTGAAGCTTTCTTT. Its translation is CASSWERTSEAFF.

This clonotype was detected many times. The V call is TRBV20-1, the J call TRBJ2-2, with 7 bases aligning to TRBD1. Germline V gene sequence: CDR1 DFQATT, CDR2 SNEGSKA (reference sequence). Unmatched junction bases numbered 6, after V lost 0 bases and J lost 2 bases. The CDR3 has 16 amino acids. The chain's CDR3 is CSARDTRGLNTGELFF. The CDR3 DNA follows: TGCAGTGCTAGAGATACAAGGGGGCTCAACACCGGGGAGCTGTTTTTT.

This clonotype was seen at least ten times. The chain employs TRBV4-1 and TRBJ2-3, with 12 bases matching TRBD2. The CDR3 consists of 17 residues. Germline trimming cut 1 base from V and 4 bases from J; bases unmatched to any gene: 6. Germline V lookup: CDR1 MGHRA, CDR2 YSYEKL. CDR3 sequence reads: CASSQGLLAGGADTQYF. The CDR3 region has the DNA TGCGCCAGCAGCCAAGGACTTCTAGCGGGGGGGGCAGATACGCAGTATTTT.

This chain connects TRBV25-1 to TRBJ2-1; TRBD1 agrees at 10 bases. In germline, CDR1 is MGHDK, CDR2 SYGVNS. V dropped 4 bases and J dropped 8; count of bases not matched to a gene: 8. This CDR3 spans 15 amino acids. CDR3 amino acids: CASSVQGQGPYEQFF. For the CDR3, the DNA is TGTGCCAGCAGTGTACAGGGACAGGGGCCCTATGAGCAGTTCTTC.

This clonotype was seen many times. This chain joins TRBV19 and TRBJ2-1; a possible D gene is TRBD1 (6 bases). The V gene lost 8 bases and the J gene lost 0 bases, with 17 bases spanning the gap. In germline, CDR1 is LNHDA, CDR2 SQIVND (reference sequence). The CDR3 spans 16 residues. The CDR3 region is CASQGHRTVSYNEQFF. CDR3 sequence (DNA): TGTGCCAGTCAGGGGCACCGGACTGTCTCCTACAATGAGCAGTTCTTC.

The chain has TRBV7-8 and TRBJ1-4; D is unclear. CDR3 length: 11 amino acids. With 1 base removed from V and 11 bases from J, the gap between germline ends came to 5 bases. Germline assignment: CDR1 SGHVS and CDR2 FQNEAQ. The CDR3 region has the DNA TGTGCCAGCAGCTTAGATGGGAAACTGTTTTTT. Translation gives CASSLDGKLFF.

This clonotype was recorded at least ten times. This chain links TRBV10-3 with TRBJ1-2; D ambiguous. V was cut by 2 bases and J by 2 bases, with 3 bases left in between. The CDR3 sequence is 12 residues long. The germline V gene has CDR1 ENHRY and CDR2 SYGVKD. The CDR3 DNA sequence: TGTGCCATCAGTGAGCCCAACTATGGCTACACCTTC. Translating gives CAISEPNYGYTF.

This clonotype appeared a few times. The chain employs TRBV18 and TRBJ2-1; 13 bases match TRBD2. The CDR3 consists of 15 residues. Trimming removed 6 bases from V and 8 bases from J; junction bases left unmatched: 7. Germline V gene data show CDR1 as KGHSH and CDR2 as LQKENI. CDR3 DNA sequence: TGTGCCAGCTCCCCGGGACTAGCGGGAAGATATGAGCAGTTCTTC. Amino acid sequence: CASSPGLAGRYEQFF.

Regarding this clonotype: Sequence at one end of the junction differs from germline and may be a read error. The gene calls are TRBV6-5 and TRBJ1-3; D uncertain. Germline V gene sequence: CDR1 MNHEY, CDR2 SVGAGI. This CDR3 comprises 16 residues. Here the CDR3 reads CASSHSVRPSGNTIYF. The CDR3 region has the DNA TGTGCCAGCAGTCACTCGGTCAGGCCCTCTGGAAACACCATATATTTT.